The entry that follows covers one TCR beta chain sequence. Clones were sequenced by immunoSEQ multiplex PCR, and TCRdb holds only the in-frame ones, with some missing. This table has 600,000 to 750,000 clones, more than 70% appearing once. This sample is part of a study of shared clonotypes between healthy human individuals. J lost 4 bases, V lost 8 bases, and 7 bases had no gene match. Germline lookup yields CDR1 MDHEN and CDR2 SYDVKM. The CDR3 consists of 13 residues. V and J are TRBV28 and TRBJ1-2; 7 bases line up with TRBD1. The sequenced sample consisted of memory CD4+ T cells sorted from blood. Subset denoted: CD45RA-negative fraction. This receptor was taken from a woman younger than 45 in good health. CDR3 coding DNA: TGTGCCAGCCTTCGAGGGGGCTTCTATGGCTACACCTTC. It is translated as CASLRGGFYGYTF.